These T cell receptor beta chains were read from a single sample in a study of T cells in Graves' hyperthyroidism and ophthalmopathy. TCRdb re-called the multiplex PCR reads through MiXCR, storing one row per CDR3 protein. The sample lists about 400,000 distinct CDR3 sequences; around a sixth were seen once. The sequenced sample was blood. The origin of the receptors is a young woman with Graves' hyperthyroidism. Both conserved end residues are part of each CDR3. The D gene is left open where the match is weak. Size tells how often a clone was seen (once, few, many) or the class of an expanded clone, and some rows leave it out.

>NA|TRBJ1-3|TRBV4-1|few
CASSQETISGNTIYF
TGCGCCAGCAGCCAAGAGACGATCTCTGGAAACACCATATATTTT
>NA|TRBJ1-5|TRBV19|NA
CASTPGGCQPQHF
TGTGCCAGTACTCCGGGAGGGTGCCAACCCCAGCATTTT
>NA|TRBJ1-4|TRBV5-6|NA
CASSYYSGLGEKLFF
TGTGCCAGCAGTTATTATTCCGGTCTTGGAGAAAAACTGTTTTTT
>NA|TRBJ2-5|TRBV20-1|many
CSARAGTRQETQYF
TGCAGTGCTAGAGCCGGGACACGTCAAGAGACCCAGTACTTC
>NA|TRBJ1-1|TRBV3-1|many
CASSQAATEAFF
TGTGCCAGCAGCCAAGCAGCCACTGAAGCTTTCTTT
>NA|TRBJ1-5|TRBV6-5|many
CASSSGTNQPQHF
TGTGCCAGCAGTTCCGGGACAAATCAGCCCCAGCATTTT
>NA|TRBJ1-1|TRBV19|many
CASSIPWSANTEAFF
TGTGCCAGTAGTATCCCCTGGAGCGCCAACACTGAAGCTTTCTTT
>NA|TRBJ1-1|TRBV15|NA
CATRRGGGEAFF
TGTGCCACCAGGAGGGGTGGGGGCGAAGCTTTCTTT
>NA|TRBJ1-1|TRBV3-1|many
CASTRGLMNTEAFF
TGTGCCAGCACCCGGGGCCTTATGAACACTGAAGCTTTCTTT
>TRBD1|TRBJ1-1|TRBV6-1|many
CASSRGGHEAFF
TGTGCCAGCAGCAGAGGGGGCCATGAAGCTTTCTTT
>TRBD1|TRBJ1-4|TRBV7-9|few
CASSPGQAAGEKLFF
TGTGCCAGCAGCCCGGGACAGGCGGCTGGTGAAAAACTGTTTTTT
>NA|TRBJ1-2|TRBV19|NA
CASSEGRSVYGYTF
TGTGCCAGTAGTGAGGGGAGATCTGTCTATGGCTACACCTTC
>NA|TRBJ2-1|TRBV20-1|many
CSARGGGYEQFF
TGCAGTGCTAGGGGAGGGGGGTATGAGCAGTTCTTC